This T cell receptor (beta chain) was identified during a study of beta chain features in type 1 diabetes. Expressed TCRB transcripts were sequenced, since all the RNA that had been isolated was reverse transcribed. Sequencing was performed with immunoSEQ multiplex PCR; in TCRdb, only in-frame clones are kept and a portion is missing. This sample has under 400,000 clones, with roughly 12% found just once. As concerns this clone: What it binds is unknown.

Germline loops: CDR1 SGHNT, CDR2 YYREEE (reference sequence). V was pared by 8 bases and J by 5 bases, with 9 bases of the junction left unmatched. The CDR3 is made up of 14 amino acids. Study conclusions and caveats: Shorter TCRB CDR3s, moderately but significantly so, marked every one of the four CD4+ subsets in Type 1 diabetes patients.

The TCR originated in a woman aged 18-29 years with type 1 diabetes. The chain joins TRBV5-4 to TRBJ2-1, with 8 bases lining up with TRBD1. Source material: naive CD4+ T cells from blood. CDR3 sequence: CASLQGGGNNEQFF. The CDR3 DNA follows: TGTGCCAGTCTACAGGGGGGTGGAAACAATGAGCAGTTCTTC.